The rows below give T cell receptor beta chains drawn from one sample of a study of T cell responses to AZD1222 COVID-19 vaccine. TCRdb's copy holds only in-frame clones and misses some; the assay was immunoSEQ multiplex PCR. The data show some 100,000 clones, around 90% seen once. Material: peripheral blood, obtained on day 0 of AZD1222 vaccination. The receptor source for this set is an adult in good health. The CDR3 runs from the conserved cysteine through the conserved F or W. D genes are given only for firm matches. The size of a clone is reported for some rows only, either as once, few or many, or as a class for expanded clones.

j_call	clone_size	d_call	v_call	cdr3_aa	cdr3_nt
TRBJ2-5	NA	TRBD1	TRBV2	CASQSWDRQETQYF	TGTGCCAGCCAAAGCTGGGACAGACAAGAGACCCAGTACTTC
TRBJ2-7	NA	NA	TRBV2	CASSVSLRGYF	TGTGCCAGCAGTGTATCCCTCCGCGGGTACTTC
TRBJ1-3	NA	NA	TRBV4-1	CASSRGRTYSGNTIYF	TGCGCCAGCAGCCGAGGACGTACTTACTCTGGAAACACCATATATTTT
TRBJ1-4	NA	NA	TRBV6-5	CASSYRNTISEKLFF	TGTGCCAGCAGTTACCGGAACACGATTTCAGAAAAACTGTTTTTT
TRBJ1-1	NA	NA	TRBV4-1	CASSQDVMRSDAFF	TGCGCCAGCAGCCAAGATGTTATGAGGTCTGACGCTTTCTTT
TRBJ1-2	NA	NA	TRBV3-1/TRBV3-2	CASSQGIQSYGYTF	TGTGCCAGCAGCCAGGGGATTCAATCCTATGGCTACACCTTC
TRBJ2-6	NA	NA	TRBV4-3	CASSQDLRYSGRSSGANVLTF	TGCGCCAGCAGCCAAGATCTTCGCTACAGCGGCCGATCGTCTGGGGCCAACGTCCTGACTTTC
TRBJ1-1	NA	TRBD1	TRBV29-1	CSVTTGAMNTEAFF	TGCAGCGTTACGACAGGGGCGATGAACACTGAAGCTTTCTTT
TRBJ1-2	NA	NA	TRBV2	CASSTGTGIDGYTF	TGTGCCAGCAGCACCGGGACCGGGATAGATGGCTACACCTTC
TRBJ1-5	NA	NA	TRBV6-5	CASSYGRDQPQHF	TGTGCCAGCAGTTACGGGAGAGATCAGCCCCAGCATTTT
TRBJ1-2	NA	NA	TRBV5-1	CASNFGQKGYGYTF	TGCGCCAGCAATTTTGGCCAAAAAGGCTATGGCTACACCTTC
TRBJ1-1	NA	NA	TRBV5-1	CASSGGGAGTEAFF	TGCGCCAGCTCCGGTGGCGGGGCGGGGACTGAAGCTTTCTTT
TRBJ1-5	NA	NA	TRBV18	CASSPGANLDQPQHF	TGTGCCAGCTCACCAGGGGCTAACCTCGATCAGCCCCAGCATTTT
TRBJ1-2	NA	NA	TRBV29-1	CSVEPGQNYGYTF	TGCAGCGTTGAACCGGGACAAAACTATGGCTACACCTTC
TRBJ1-1	once	NA	TRBV7-8	CASSLVNMGNEAFF	TGTGCCAGCAGCTTAGTAAACATGGGTAATGAAGCTTTCTTT
TRBJ2-5	once	TRBD2	TRBV19	CASSIGGSGGAETQYF	TGTGCCAGTAGTATAGGAGGTAGCGGGGGGGCGGAGACCCAGTACTTC
TRBJ1-2	NA	NA	TRBV7-2	CASSYGWVIGYGYTF	TGTGCCAGCAGCTATGGTTGGGTAATTGGATATGGCTACACCTTC
TRBJ1-1	NA	TRBD1	TRBV4-1	CASSQRQGMNTEAFF	TGCGCCAGCAGCCAGCGACAGGGAATGAACACTGAAGCTTTCTTT
TRBJ2-3	NA	NA	TRBV29-1	CSASRGEVTDTQYF	TGCAGCGCTTCCAGGGGGGAGGTTACAGATACGCAGTATTTT
TRBJ1-5	NA	TRBD1	TRBV28	CASSLMTGGQPQHF	TGTGCCAGCAGCCTCATGACAGGGGGTCAGCCCCAGCATTTT
TRBJ1-6	once	NA	TRBV5-5	CASSLFDSQVYNSPLHF	TGTGCCAGCAGCTTGTTCGACAGTCAGGTTTATAATTCACCCCTCCACTTT
TRBJ2-7	once	TRBD1	TRBV10-3	CAISGDRSYEQYF	TGTGCCATCAGTGGGGACAGGAGCTACGAGCAGTACTTC
TRBJ1-5	NA	NA	TRBV12-5	CASGLTGSQPQHF	TGTGCTAGTGGCCTCACAGGGTCTCAGCCCCAGCATTTT
TRBJ2-1	NA	NA	TRBV7-2	CASSFRGANEQFF	TGTGCCAGCAGCTTCCGGGGGGCCAATGAGCAGTTCTTC
TRBJ1-3	NA	TRBD1	TRBV5-1	CASSLTGAGNTIYF	TGCGCCAGCAGCTTAACAGGGGCCGGAAACACCATATATTTT
TRBJ1-4	once	NA	TRBV6-5	CASSLGDPREKLFF	TGTGCCAGCAGTCTAGGGGACCCTAGGGAAAAACTGTTTTTT
TRBJ2-7	NA	NA	TRBV6-2/TRBV6-3	CASNPGGFYEQYF	TGTGCCAGCAACCCGGGTGGGTTCTACGAGCAGTACTTC
TRBJ2-3	NA	NA	TRBV1	CTSSQGLAGANTDTQYF	TGCACCAGCAGCCAAGGGCTAGCGGGGGCCAACACAGATACGCAGTATTTT
TRBJ1-1	few	NA	TRBV10-3	CAISGRGDEAFF	TGTGCCATCAGTGGGAGGGGGGATGAAGCTTTCTTT
TRBJ1-1	NA	NA	TRBV7-9	CASSQRGNTEAFF	TGTGCCAGCAGCCAGAGAGGGAACACTGAAGCTTTCTTT
TRBJ2-1	NA	TRBD2	TRBV4-3	CASSQDEASGGYNEQFF	TGCGCCAGCAGCCAAGATGAGGCTAGCGGGGGCTACAATGAGCAGTTCTTC
TRBJ2-5	NA	TRBD2	TRBV3-1/TRBV3-2	CASSQNVAGGETQYF	TGTGCCAGCAGCCAGAACGTAGCGGGGGGGGAGACCCAGTACTTC
TRBJ1-4	NA	NA	TRBV30	CAWSVPSINEKLFF	TGTGCCTGGAGTGTACCCTCAATTAATGAAAAACTGTTTTTT
TRBJ1-2	few	TRBD1	TRBV29-1	CSVEGQGASYTF	TGCAGCGTTGAAGGACAGGGTGCTAGCTACACCTTC
TRBJ2-1	NA	TRBD1	TRBV7-2	CASSQDRAGYNEQFF	TGTGCCAGCAGTCAGGACAGGGCGGGATACAATGAGCAGTTCTTC
TRBJ1-2	few	NA	TRBV30	CAWSVGGGSGYTF	TGTGCCTGGAGTGTCGGCGGTGGTAGTGGCTACACCTTC
TRBJ2-5	NA	NA	TRBV30	CAWSVGKTQYF	TGTGCCTGGAGTGTCGGGAAGACCCAGTACTTC
TRBJ2-2	NA	NA	TRBV7-9	CASSPNSPSGELFF	TGTGCCAGCAGCCCAAATTCCCCATCCGGGGAGCTGTTTTTT
TRBJ2-7	NA	NA	TRBV18	CASSPLPYEQYF	TGTGCCAGCTCACCACTTCCTTACGAGCAGTACTTC
TRBJ2-7	NA	TRBD1	TRBV5-5	CASSDRVVYEQYF	TGTGCCAGCAGCGACAGGGTGGTGTACGAGCAGTACTTC
TRBJ2-7	NA	NA	TRBV12-3/TRBV12-4	CASSSSNSYEQYF	TGTGCCAGCAGTTCCAGTAACTCCTACGAGCAGTACTTC
TRBJ2-1	NA	TRBD1	TRBV5-6	CASSWPEGAVSNEQFF	TGTGCCAGCAGCTGGCCCGAGGGGGCGGTTTCCAATGAGCAGTTCTTC
TRBJ1-5	NA	TRBD1	TRBV29-1	CSARQGAGQPQHF	TGCAGCGCCAGACAGGGGGCAGGCCAGCCCCAGCATTTT
TRBJ1-5	NA	TRBD1	TRBV6-6	CASSYSTGANQPQHF	TGTGCCAGCAGTTACTCCACAGGGGCCAATCAGCCCCAGCATTTT
TRBJ1-1	NA	TRBD1	TRBV7-6	CASSLFSGTVNTEAFF	TGTGCCAGCAGCTTATTCTCCGGGACAGTGAACACTGAAGCTTTCTTT
TRBJ2-1	NA	TRBD2	TRBV7-9	CASSDPMERGPPEQFF	TGTGCCAGCAGCGACCCGATGGAGCGGGGACCTCCAGAGCAGTTCTTC
TRBJ1-1	NA	TRBD1	TRBV4-1	CASSPSTGGTEAFF	TGCGCCAGCAGCCCCTCAACAGGGGGCACTGAAGCTTTCTTT
TRBJ2-7	once	NA	TRBV9	CASSAPGTHYEQYF	TGTGCCAGCAGCGCCCCCGGGACCCACTACGAGCAGTACTTC
TRBJ1-2	NA	TRBD1	TRBV6-2/TRBV6-3	CASSHQRGRNGYTF	TGTGCCAGCAGTCATCAAAGGGGGCGAAATGGCTACACCTTC
TRBJ2-1	NA	NA	TRBV7-2	CASSPPRDNEQFF	TGTGCCAGCAGCCCACCCCGGGACAATGAGCAGTTCTTC
TRBJ1-4	NA	NA	TRBV18	CASSPRPAGTNEKLFF	TGTGCCAGCTCACCCCGACCCGCGGGAACTAATGAAAAACTGTTTTTT